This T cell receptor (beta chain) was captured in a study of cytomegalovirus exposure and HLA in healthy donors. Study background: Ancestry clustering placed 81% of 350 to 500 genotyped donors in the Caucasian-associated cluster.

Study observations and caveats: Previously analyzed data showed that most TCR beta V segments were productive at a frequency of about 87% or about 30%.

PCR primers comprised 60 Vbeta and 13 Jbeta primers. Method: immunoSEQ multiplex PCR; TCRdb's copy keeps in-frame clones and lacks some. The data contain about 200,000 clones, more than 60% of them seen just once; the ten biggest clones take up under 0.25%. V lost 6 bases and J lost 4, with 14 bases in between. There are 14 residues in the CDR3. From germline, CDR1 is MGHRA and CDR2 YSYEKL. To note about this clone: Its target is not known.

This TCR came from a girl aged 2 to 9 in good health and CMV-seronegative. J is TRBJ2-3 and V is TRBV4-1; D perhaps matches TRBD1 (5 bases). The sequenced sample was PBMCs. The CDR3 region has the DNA TGCGCCAGCAGACAGACAGCAAAAGCAGATACGCAGTATTTT. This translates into CASRQTAKADTQYF.